The rows below give T cell receptor beta chains drawn from one sample of a study of CD8 T cells in acute hepatitis C reinfection. Sequencing used immunoSEQ multiplex PCR; TCRdb keeps in-frame clones, though not all of them. The repertoire has 38,000 or so clones, 80% to 90% of them found once; the top ten carry 0.5%. What was sequenced was naive CD8+ T cells from PBMCs. These receptors all stem from a young man with chronic hepatitis C. The CDR3 runs from the conserved cysteine through the conserved F or W. D genes are given only for firm matches. Where a row states a size, it is once, few, many or the class of an expanded clone; other rows omit it.

V	J	size	D	CDR3	DNA
TRBV6-5	TRBJ2-2	few	TRBD2	CASSYGLVSASGELFF	TGTGCCAGCAGTTACGGACTAGTCAGTGCGAGCGGGGAGCTGTTTTTT
TRBV4-3	TRBJ2-5	.	TRBD1	CASSQGQGAETQYF	TGCGCCAGCAGCCAAGGGCAGGGGGCAGAGACCCAGTACTTC
TRBV9	TRBJ1-1	.	TRBD1	CASRTPTQGAGTEAFF	TGTGCCAGCAGAACACCCACCCAGGGGGCTGGGACTGAAGCTTTCTTT
TRBV9	TRBJ1-6	.	.	CASSTHRDILGSPLHF	TGTGCCAGCAGCACTCACCGGGACATCCTCGGTTCACCCCTCCACTTT
TRBV11-2	TRBJ2-1	.	TRBD2	CASSPSGSSYNEQFF	TGTGCCAGCAGCCCCAGCGGGAGCTCCTACAATGAGCAGTTCTTC
TRBV11-2	TRBJ2-2	.	.	CASSLAQVGTGELFF	TGTGCCAGCAGCTTAGCTCAAGTGGGCACCGGGGAGCTGTTTTTT
TRBV6-5	TRBJ2-2	.	TRBD1	CASTLTGVGELFF	TGTGCCAGCACCCTCACAGGGGTCGGGGAGCTGTTTTTT
TRBV5-5	TRBJ2-1	.	TRBD1	CASSLGGGQGYYNEQFF	TGTGCCAGCAGCCTTGGGGGAGGACAGGGCTATTACAATGAGCAGTTCTTC
TRBV30	TRBJ2-7	.	.	CAWSVIARREEQYF	TGTGCCTGGAGTGTAATTGCTAGACGAGAGGAGCAGTACTTC
TRBV10-2	TRBJ2-7	few	TRBD2	CASSEGLAWEQYF	TGCGCCAGCAGTGAAGGACTAGCGTGGGAGCAGTACTTC
TRBV27	TRBJ1-1	.	.	CASGTAGTEAFF	TGTGCCAGCGGCACCGCGGGGACTGAAGCTTTCTTT
TRBV5-1	TRBJ2-7	.	.	CASSLISGGVYEQYF	TGCGCCAGCAGCTTGATTTCTGGGGGTGTATACGAGCAGTACTTC
TRBV29-1	TRBJ2-7	.	.	CSVVMATNYEQYF	TGCAGCGTTGTTATGGCAACTAACTACGAGCAGTACTTC
TRBV6-1	TRBJ2-7	.	.	CASSELGYEQYF	TGTGCCAGCAGTGAACTGGGGTACGAGCAGTACTTC
TRBV14	TRBJ1-2	.	.	CASSPTTAANYGYTF	TGTGCCAGCAGCCCTACAACAGCCGCTAACTATGGCTACACCTTC
TRBV29-1	TRBJ2-5	.	.	CSLGLQETQYF	TGCAGCTTGGGCCTCCAAGAGACCCAGTACTTC
TRBV7-9	TRBJ1-1	.	.	CASRGGDGTEAFF	TGTGCCAGCAGAGGGGGGGACGGCACTGAAGCTTTCTTT
TRBV28	TRBJ1-5	few	.	CASSLLSSWPQHF	TGTGCCAGCAGTTTATTGAGTTCTTGGCCCCAGCATTTT
TRBV18	TRBJ1-2	.	.	CASSPRGGFNYGYTF	TGTGCCAGCTCACCCAGGGGTGGGTTTAACTATGGCTACACCTTC
TRBV19	TRBJ2-1	.	TRBD1	CASSKGQPAYNEQFF	TGTGCCAGTAGTAAGGGACAGCCCGCCTACAATGAGCAGTTCTTC
TRBV7-3	TRBJ2-1	.	.	CASSLASDSFPYNEQFF	TGTGCCAGCAGCTTAGCGTCGGACTCCTTCCCTTACAATGAGCAGTTCTTC
TRBV2	TRBJ1-1	few	TRBD1	CASSRPTGTDTEAFF	TGTGCCAGCAGTCGACCGACAGGGACGGACACTGAAGCTTTCTTT
TRBV27	TRBJ1-2	.	.	CASRSNYGYTF	TGTGCCAGCCGATCTAACTATGGCTACACCTTC
TRBV30	TRBJ1-5	few	.	CAWSESGHGDQPQHF	TGTGCCTGGAGTGAGTCCGGCCATGGGGATCAGCCCCAGCATTTT
TRBV27	TRBJ2-7	few	.	CASSLSASYEQYF	TGTGCCAGCAGTTTATCAGCCAGCTACGAGCAGTACTTC
TRBV7-9	TRBJ2-7	.	.	CASSGDRAYEQYF	TGTGCCAGCAGTGGCGACCGGGCCTACGAGCAGTACTTC
TRBV19	TRBJ2-7	.	.	CASSIKRGNEQYF	TGTGCCAGTAGTATAAAACGGGGAAACGAGCAGTACTTC
TRBV19	TRBJ2-7	once	.	CATAAWESYEQYF	TGTGCCACCGCGGCCTGGGAGTCCTACGAGCAGTACTTC
TRBV2	TRBJ2-2	.	TRBD1	CASSDPRDRANTGELFF	TGTGCCAGCAGTGACCCCCGGGACAGGGCCAACACCGGGGAGCTGTTTTTT
TRBV5-6	TRBJ1-2	.	.	CASSLGGGYTF	TGTGCCAGCAGCTTGGGGGGTGGCTACACCTTC
TRBV2	TRBJ2-3	.	.	CARRLGGTDGDTQYF	TGTGCCAGAAGGCTCGGAGGTACCGACGGAGATACGCAGTATTTT
TRBV15	TRBJ2-2	.	.	CATSREGPWGAGELFF	TGTGCCACCAGCAGAGAGGGCCCATGGGGGGCCGGGGAGCTGTTTTTT